Given below is one T cell receptor (beta chain) in context. What it binds is not known. Deletions cut 6 bases from V and 7 bases from J, with 15 bases between. CDR3 length equals 13 residues. Germline CDR1 reads SNHLY; CDR2 reads FYNNEI. These data are taken from a study of cytomegalovirus exposure and HLA in healthy donors. Study in general: Earlier, approximately 180 million T cells were analyzed, and 117 million unique TCR beta sequences were found among them. From donors who were HLA-typed, an early data release held 70 million to 90 million unique TCRs. Study results and limitations: A cluster of highly shared sequence variants was likely a sequencing artifact. Analysis performed later showed TCR beta chains linked to HLA being more clonally expanded than equally common others.

The PCR was carried out with 60 Vbeta primers and 13 Jbeta primers. Only in-frame clones appear in the TCRdb table, and some are missing; sequencing was by immunoSEQ multiplex PCR. The sample includes about 160,000 clones, approximately 76% of them seen just once. The chain is built from TRBV2 and TRBJ1-2; D is possibly TRBD1 (6 bases). The TCR was taken from a female donor in good health and CMV-seronegative. Sequencing used PBMCs. This CDR3 is CASRTTGSGGYTF. The CDR3 DNA is TGTGCCAGCAGGACTACAGGGTCAGGTGGCTACACCTTC.